These 21 T cell receptor beta chains were sequenced from one sample in a study of sequential checkpoint blockade in melanoma. Data came from immunoSEQ multiplex PCR; TCRdb stores just in-frame clones and leaves some out. The sample holds 3,000 to 4,000 clones; around a sixth are singletons and the top ten take roughly 15%. Treatment in this sample: randomized to nivolumab then ipilimumab (arm A) or the reverse (arm B). Sequenced material: tumor tissue (inferred from file names), taken from a patient given nivolumab and ipilimumab in sequence. These receptors came from a human donor with melanoma.

This clone was detected only a few times. The chain combines TRBV10-3 with TRBJ2-7; TRBD1 is a possible D gene (6 bases). The CDR3 sequence is 15 residues long. V dropped 2 bases and J dropped 6 bases, with 17 bases sitting between them. The germline V gene has CDR1 ENHRY and CDR2 SYGVKD. CDR3 nucleotides: TGTGCCATCAGTGAGCCCCGGGACAATAGGTTCGAGCAGTACTTC. It translates to CAISEPRDNRFEQYF.

This clone was observed a few times. This chain joins TRBV15 and TRBJ1-5; weak D call: TRBD1 (5 bases). The CDR3 runs to 18 residues. Per germline, CDR1 LNHNV and CDR2 YYDKDF (reference sequence). V was cut by 3 bases and J by 4 bases, with 22 bases left in between. The CDR3: CATSRHHAGQVGNQPQHF. The CDR3 coding sequence is TGTGCCACCAGCAGGCATCACGCGGGGCAGGTAGGGAATCAGCCCCAGCATTTT.

This clone was seen many times. V usage is TRBV9 and J usage is TRBJ2-3; D remains ambiguous. Germline values: CDR1 SGDLS, CDR2 YYNGEE. This CDR3 region has 15 residues. Between the trimmed V and J ends, which lost 0 bases and 6 bases, there was a span of 14 bases. The CDR3 nucleotides read TGTGCCAGCAGCGTAGTGGGCCTATCATCCGATACGCAGTATTTT. Encoded protein: CASSVVGLSSDTQYF.

The chain employs TRBV6-8 and TRBJ2-5; the D is unclear. In germline, CDR1 is MNHGY, CDR2 SAAAGT. The CDR3 consists of 12 residues. Trimming stripped 8 bases from V and 5 bases from J, with 12 bases between. The CDR3 sequence: CASAAAEETQYF. Written as DNA, the CDR3 is TGTGCCAGCGCCGCGGCTGAGGAGACCCAGTACTTC.

This clone was counted between two and nine times. CDR3 sequence: CASSAHAPGASYEQYF. The CDR3 region has the DNA TGTGCCAGCAGCGCCCACGCCCCGGGGGCCTCCTACGAGCAGTACTTC. The chain carries TRBV9 and TRBJ2-7; tentatively, D is TRBD1 or TRBD2 (6 bases each). The CDR3 loop spans 16 amino acids. Between the trimmed V and J ends, which lost 3 bases and 0 bases, there was a span of 16 bases. Germline-derived CDR1 and CDR2 are SGDLS and YYNGEE.

By share, this clone counts as medium-sized (0.01 to 0.1%). V usage is TRBV11-3 and J usage is TRBJ2-2; 7 bases agree with TRBD1. The V gene's germline CDR1 is SGHNT and CDR2 YENEEA. The CDR3 is 16 amino acids. V lost 5 bases and J lost 0; bases outside the gene matches: 6. CDR3 residues: CASSNLGTANTGELFF. The CDR3 DNA sequence: TGTGCCAGCAGCAATCTCGGGACAGCGAACACCGGGGAGCTGTTTTTT.

The CDR3 reads CASSLRENYGYTF. The CDR3 DNA reads as TGTGCCAGCAGTTTGCGAGAGAACTATGGCTACACCTTC. The gene calls are TRBV28 and TRBJ1-2; D not resolved. CDR1 MDHEN and CDR2 SYDVKM come from the germline V gene. This CDR3 is built from 13 residues. V was shortened by 3 bases and J by 2 bases, with 7 bases between the two germline ends.

There are a few counts of this clone. The J gene is TRBJ2-7, the V gene TRBV19, with 7 bases fitting TRBD1. The CDR3 consists of 13 residues. Losses at the gene ends were 7 bases for V and 2 bases for J; bases not matched to a gene: 5. CDR1 is LNHDA, CDR2 SQIVND, per germline (reference sequence). CDR3 nucleotides: TGTGCCAGTATCGGGACAGACACCTACGAGCAGTACTTC. Its translation: CASIGTDTYEQYF.

This clone showed up just a few times. CDR3 bases: TGTGCCAGCAGCCGTAGACTAGCGGGGGGTCCAGATACGCAGTATTTT. Amino acids: CASSRRLAGGPDTQYF. The chain has TRBV6-8 and TRBJ2-3, with 13 bases identical to TRBD2. Germline V gene sequence: CDR1 MNHGY, CDR2 SAAAGT. This CDR3 contains 16 residues. The V and J ends lost 6 bases and 4 bases, in that order; junction bases with no gene match: 7.

In its sample, this clone ranks as medium-sized. The chain couples TRBV11-3 to TRBJ2-1; no definite D call. Per the germline V gene, CDR1 is SGHNT and CDR2 is YENEEA. This CDR3 contains 15 residues. With 0 bases removed from V and 3 bases from J, the gap between germline ends came to 9 bases. CDR3 in DNA: TGTGCCAGCAGCTTAGACCCTATGGGCTACAATGAGCAGTTCTTC. It is translated as CASSLDPMGYNEQFF.

Notes on this clone: Sequence at one end of the junction differs from germline and may be a read error. The rearrangement uses TRBV28 and TRBJ2-2, with 11 bases identical to TRBD1. The germline V gene has CDR1 MDHEN and CDR2 SYDVKM. The CDR3 is 20 residues long. CDR3 nucleotide sequence: TGTGCCAGCAGTGTATGGGGGACAGGGGGAGGAGAAGGCATCACCGGGGAGCTGTTTTTT. Translation gives CASSVWGTGGGEGITGELFF.

This clone came up a few times. The chain combines TRBV6-8 with TRBJ2-7, with D perhaps matching TRBD1 (5 bases). Germline lookup yields CDR1 MNHGY and CDR2 SAAAGT. With 10 bases removed from V and 7 bases from J, the gap between germline ends came to 26 bases. The CDR3 loop spans 15 amino acids. This CDR3 is CAIRRQKSWWDEQYF. As DNA, the CDR3 is TGTGCCATCCGGAGACAGAAATCGTGGTGGGATGAGCAGTACTTC.

This clone was recorded many times. This chain connects TRBV11-3 to TRBJ1-2; weak D call: TRBD1 (5 bases). The germline V gene has CDR1 SGHNT and CDR2 YENEEA. Trimming stripped 5 bases from V and 2 bases from J, with 12 bases between. CDR3 length: 14 residues. The CDR3 DNA sequence: TGTGCCAGCAGCCAAGTAGGGACGAACTATGGCTACACCTTC. It yields the protein CASSQVGTNYGYTF.

This clone showed up just a few times. This chain joins TRBV19 and TRBJ2-6; D is undetermined. The length of the CDR3 is 15 residues. The V gene lost 5 bases and the J gene lost 0 bases, with 8 bases spanning the gap. CDR1 is LNHDA and CDR2 is SQIVND in the germline V gene (reference sequence). The CDR3 nucleotides are TGTGCCAGTAGTGGAGATTCCTCTGGGGCCAACGTCCTGACTTTC. Protein sequence: CASSGDSSGANVLTF.

This clone was seen only a few times. The V and J genes are TRBV1 and TRBJ2-5; the table's D call of TRBD2 was not tested on the DNA. TRBV1 is an annotated pseudogene. The CDR3 spans 13 residues. Here the CDR3 reads CTSGASGQETQYF. In DNA, the CDR3 is TGCACCAGCGGGGCTAGCGGACAAGAGACCCAGTACTTC.

This clone was seen more than once but under ten times. The chain uses TRBV9 and TRBJ2-2; D uncertain. CDR1 SGDLS and CDR2 YYNGEE come from the germline V gene. V was pared by 4 bases and J by 0 bases, with 7 bases between. This CDR3 spans 14 amino acids. The CDR3 nucleotides are TGTGCCAGCAGCTATCAAGCGAACACCGGGGAGCTGTTTTTT. Protein product: CASSYQANTGELFF.

V and J are TRBV28 and TRBJ2-2; D is ambiguous. Germline CDR1 is MDHEN and CDR2 is SYDVKM. V lost 0 bases and J 2 bases, leaving 7 bases between the germline ends. CDR3 size: 15 residues. CDR3: CASSLWGSNTGELFF. DNA for the CDR3: TGTGCCAGCAGTTTATGGGGCAGCAACACCGGGGAGCTGTTTTTT.

This clone is medium-sized in the sample. The chain couples TRBV11-3 to TRBJ2-1; the match to TRBD2 covers 7 bases. The CDR3 has 15 residues. Per germline, CDR1 SGHNT and CDR2 YENEEA. Trimming cost V 6 bases and J 5 bases; bases outside gene matches: 10. The CDR3 is CASRPPGLVNNEQFF. The CDR3 DNA reads as TGTGCCAGCAGACCCCCAGGACTAGTCAACAATGAGCAGTTCTTC.

The chain combines TRBV5-1 with TRBJ2-6, with D unclear. Between the trimmed V and J ends, which lost 3 bases and 3 bases, there was a span of 10 bases. The CDR3 totals 15 residues. Germline CDR1 is SGHRS and CDR2 is YFSETQ. The CDR3, as DNA: TGCGCCAGCAGCTCCGGCTCTTATGGGGCCAACGTCCTGACTTTC. Amino acids: CASSSGSYGANVLTF.

In this sample, this clone turned up a few times. This rearrangement joins TRBV6-8 to TRBJ1-5; D gene ambiguous. Germline V gene lookup returns CDR1 MNHGY and CDR2 SAAAGT. This CDR3 comprises 16 residues. V was shortened by 5 bases and J by 2 bases, with 16 bases between the two germline ends. The CDR3 region is CASSPDGEIRNQPQHF. The DNA for the CDR3 is TGTGCCAGCAGTCCCGATGGGGAGATACGCAATCAGCCCCAGCATTTT.

This clone was seen a handful of times. The rearrangement joins TRBV6-1 to TRBJ1-1; D gene unclear. Germline V gene sequence: CDR1 MNHNS, CDR2 SASEGT. V lost 1 base and J 0 bases, leaving 6 bases between the germline ends. The CDR3 spans 14 residues. The DNA of the CDR3 is TGTGCCAGCAGTGAAGACAGTTTGAACACTGAAGCTTTCTTT. This translates into CASSEDSLNTEAFF.